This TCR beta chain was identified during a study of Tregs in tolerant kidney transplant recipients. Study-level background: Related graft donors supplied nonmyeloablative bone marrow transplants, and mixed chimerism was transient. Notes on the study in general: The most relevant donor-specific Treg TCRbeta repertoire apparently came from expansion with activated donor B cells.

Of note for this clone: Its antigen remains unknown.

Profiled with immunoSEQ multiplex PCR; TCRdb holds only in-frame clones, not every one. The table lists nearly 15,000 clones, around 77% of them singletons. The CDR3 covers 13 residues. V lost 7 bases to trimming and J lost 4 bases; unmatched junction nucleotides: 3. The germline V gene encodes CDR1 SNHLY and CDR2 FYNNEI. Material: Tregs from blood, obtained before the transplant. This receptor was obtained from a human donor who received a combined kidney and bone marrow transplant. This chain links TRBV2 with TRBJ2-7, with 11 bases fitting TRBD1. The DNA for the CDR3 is TGTGCCAGCATCCGGGACAGGGGGTACGAGCAGTACTTC. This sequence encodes CASIRDRGYEQYF.